Below are 21 T cell receptor beta chains sequenced from a single sample in a study of blood T cell repertoires in COVID-19. Measured with immunoSEQ multiplex PCR; TCRdb has only the in-frame clones, and not every one. The sample records some 83,000 clones, around 72% being singletons. Sequenced sample: peripheral blood. The receptor source for this set is a woman aged 80 or older with acute or convalescent COVID-19.

The V gene is TRBV5-4, the J gene TRBJ1-1, with 7 bases that match TRBD1. V gave up 4 bases and J gave up 4 bases; unmatched junction bases: 10. The CDR3 spans 15 residues. CDR1 and CDR2 from the germline V gene are SGHNT and YYREEE (reference sequence). CDR3 coding DNA: TGTGCCAGCAGCCAGGAGAGGGGGCGAGGCACTGAAGCTTTCTTT. Translation: CASSQERGRGTEAFF.

The V call is TRBV2, the J call TRBJ2-2, with D perhaps matching TRBD1 (5 bases). Germline V gene sequence: CDR1 SNHLY, CDR2 FYNNEI. CDR3 length equals 15 residues. Trimming cost V 7 bases and J 6 bases, with 18 bases left between them. The CDR3: CASTRTPNRAGELFF. DNA of the CDR3: TGTGCCAGCACCCGGACACCCAATAGAGCCGGGGAGCTGTTTTTT.

V and J are TRBV11-3 and TRBJ2-2; D is possibly TRBD1 (7 bases). The V end lost 1 base, the J end lost 6 bases, and 9 bases lay between the germline ends. The germline V gene has CDR1 SGHNT and CDR2 YENEEA. This CDR3 spans 14 amino acids. This CDR3 reads CASSLARGAGELFF. Written as DNA, the CDR3 is TGTGCCAGCAGCTTAGCCAGGGGGGCCGGGGAGCTGTTTTTT.

The J gene is TRBJ1-5, the V gene TRBV27, with D unresolved. The CDR3 sequence is 14 residues long. V shed 0 bases and J shed 5 bases, with 8 bases lying between them. The V gene's germline CDR1 is MNHEY and CDR2 SMNVEV (reference sequence). In DNA, the CDR3 is TGTGCCAGCAGTTTATCCCGGGTGGATCAGCCCCAGCATTTT. It codes for CASSLSRVDQPQHF.

This chain connects TRBV11-2 to TRBJ2-5; 7 bases match TRBD2. The V and J ends lost 5 bases and 2 bases, in that order; junction bases with no gene match: 5. From germline, CDR1 is SGHAT and CDR2 FQNNGV. There are 14 residues in the CDR3. The CDR3 protein is CASSPRAGQETQYF. The CDR3 DNA sequence: TGTGCCAGCAGCCCGCGAGCGGGACAAGAGACCCAGTACTTC.

The chain links TRBV7-2 to TRBJ2-2, with 9 bases identical to TRBD1. V gave up 1 base and J gave up 5 bases; unmatched junction bases: 11. CDR1 is SGHTA and CDR2 is FQGNSA in the germline V gene. The CDR3 has 18 residues. The CDR3 here is CASSLGQGDSFQTGELFF. CDR3 in DNA: TGTGCCAGCAGCTTAGGACAGGGGGACAGTTTTCAAACCGGGGAGCTGTTTTTT.

In the case of this clone: At one boundary the junction diverges from the germline segment, which might be a read error. The rearrangement joins TRBV5-1 to TRBJ2-2, with 9 positions matching TRBD2. CDR3 length equals 17 residues. The germline gives CDR1 SGHRS, CDR2 YFSETQ. The CDR3 nucleotides are TGCGCCCGCAGCCCAAGGGCCAGCGGGGGGAGCACCGGGGAGCTGTTTTTT. Encoded protein: CARSPRASGGSTGELFF.

The V and J genes are TRBV7-3 and TRBJ1-1; D not resolved. Germline V gives CDR1 SGHTA, CDR2 FQGTGA. Trimming cost V 6 bases and J 4 bases, with 12 bases left between them. The CDR3 is made up of 13 amino acids. Here the CDR3 reads CASRSTGSTEAFF. DNA for the CDR3: TGTGCCAGCAGGTCTACCGGTAGCACTGAAGCTTTCTTT.

The rearrangement links TRBV5-1 to TRBJ1-1, with D tentatively TRBD1 (6 bases). Germline V gene lookup returns CDR1 SGHRS and CDR2 YFSETQ. Between the trimmed V and J ends, which lost 4 bases and 0 bases, there was a span of 10 bases. The CDR3 sequence is 14 residues long. In DNA form, the CDR3 reads TGCGCCAGCAGCGGGCAGGGGATGAACACTGAAGCTTTCTTT. This sequence encodes CASSGQGMNTEAFF.

The J gene is TRBJ1-6, the V gene TRBV11-2; 8 bases match TRBD1. The V and J ends lost 6 bases and 9 bases, in that order; junction bases with no gene match: 10. Germline values: CDR1 SGHAT, CDR2 FQNNGV. The CDR3 covers 15 residues. CDR3 bases: TGTGCCAGCAGTTCAGGGGGCTCTTGGGGTTCACCCCTCCACTTT. Translation gives CASSSGGSWGSPLHF.

The chain recombines TRBV9 with TRBJ1-2, with D maybe TRBD1 (5 bases). CDR3 length equals 15 residues. CDR1 and CDR2 (germline): SGDLS, YYNGEE. V was clipped by 0 bases and J by 4 bases, with 13 bases between them. The CDR3 spells CASSVEETAPYGYTF. CDR3 sequence (DNA): TGTGCCAGCAGCGTAGAGGAGACAGCCCCCTATGGCTACACCTTC.

The rearrangement joins TRBV7-2 to TRBJ2-6; 11 positions match TRBD1. Trimming took 6 bases from V and 2 from J; bases not matched to a gene: 6. Germline loops: CDR1 SGHTA, CDR2 FQGNSA. The CDR3 has 17 amino acids. The CDR3 bases are TGTGCCAGCAGGCGGGACAGGGGGAATACTGGGGCCAACGTCCTGACTTTC. This encodes CASRRDRGNTGANVLTF.

The chain couples TRBV5-4 to TRBJ1-1; TRBD1 aligns across 10 bases. Trimming at V came to 10 bases and at J to 4 bases, leaving 10 bases not matched to a gene. The germline V gene has CDR1 SGHNT and CDR2 YYREEE (reference sequence). The CDR3 consists of 14 residues. The CDR3 loop is CACRDRGGSTEAFF. The CDR3 DNA reads as TGTGCCTGCCGGGACAGGGGAGGGAGCACTGAAGCTTTCTTT.

The rearrangement joins TRBV9 to TRBJ2-1; TRBD2 matches at 7 bases. The CDR3 runs to 15 residues. V gave up 0 bases and J gave up 3 bases; unmatched junction bases: 3. CDR1 and CDR2 (germline): SGDLS, YYNGEE. This chain's CDR3 is CASSVAGGGYNEQFF. CDR3 coding DNA: TGTGCCAGCAGCGTAGCTGGCGGGGGCTACAATGAGCAGTTCTTC. Variable domain in full (rest from reference TRBV9 and TRBJ2-1): DSGVTQTPKHLITATGQRVTLRCSPRSGDLSVYWYQQSLDQGLQFLIQYYNGEERAKGNILERFSAQQFPDLHSELNLSSLELGDSALYFCASSVAGGGYNEQFFGPGTRLTVL.

This clone appeared a single time. V is TRBV7-2 and J is TRBJ2-7, with 9 nucleotides matching TRBD2. This CDR3 is 15 amino acids long. J lost 4 bases, V lost 1 base, and 5 bases had no gene match. Germline V lookup: CDR1 SGHTA, CDR2 FQGNSA. CDR3 sequence (DNA): TGTGCCAGCAGCTTAGGTTCTAGCGGGACTTACGAGCAGTACTTC. It is translated as CASSLGSSGTYEQYF. The full variable domain, with the rest looked up from reference TRBV7-2 and TRBJ2-7, is GAGVSQSPSNKVTEKGKDVELRCDPISGHTALYWYRQSLGQGLEFLIYFQGNSAPDKSGLPSDRFSAERTGGSVSTLTIQRTQQEDSAVYLCASSLGSSGTYEQYFGPGTRLTVT.

In its sample, this clone was seen a few times. The gene calls are TRBV27 and TRBJ2-2; 11 positions match TRBD1. The V gene end was trimmed by 5 bases and the J gene end by 4 bases; junction bases not matched to a gene: 0. CDR1 and CDR2 from the germline V gene are MNHEY and SMNVEV (reference sequence). The CDR3 is 14 residues long. CDR3 nucleotides: TGTGCCAGCAGTGGACAGGGGGCCACCGGGGAGCTGTTTTTT. It yields the protein CASSGQGATGELFF.

The V and J genes are TRBV3-1 (or the pseudogene TRBV3-2) and TRBJ1-2; D may be TRBD1 (6 bases). Germline CDR1 reads LGHDT; CDR2 reads YNNKEL (reference sequence). The CDR3 sequence is 12 residues long. The germline V and J ends were trimmed by 0 bases and 8 bases, with 7 bases remaining between them. Written as DNA, the CDR3 is TGTGCCAGCAGCCAAGAAGGGGGAGGCTACACCTTC. Residues: CASSQEGGGYTF.

CDR3 nucleotide sequence: TGTGCCAGCAGTCGGACAGGGGGCGGGACCCAGTACTTC. Its translation: CASSRTGGGTQYF. This chain joins TRBV12-3 or TRBV12-4 and TRBJ2-5; 11 bases fit TRBD1. The CDR3 loop spans 13 amino acids. V lost 5 bases, J lost 7 bases, and 3 bases stayed unmatched.

The chain is built from TRBV3-1 (or the pseudogene TRBV3-2) and TRBJ1-1; D possibly corresponds to TRBD1 (5 bases). Germline assignment: CDR1 LGHDT and CDR2 YNNKEL (reference sequence). Trimming shortened V by 4 bases and J by 4 bases, and 13 bases separated the two germline ends. This CDR3 is built from 14 residues. The CDR3 region has the DNA TGTGCCAGCAGCCTCGACAGCACCGGCACTGAAGCTTTCTTT. Amino acids: CASSLDSTGTEAFF.

The rearrangement joins TRBV5-5 to TRBJ1-4; D gene uncertain. The V gene's germline CDR1 is SGHKS and CDR2 YYEKEE (reference sequence). Trimming pared 3 bases from V and 2 bases from J, leaving 11 bases between. This CDR3 is 15 amino acids long. The CDR3 loop is CASSSRIGTNEKLFF. CDR3 sequence (DNA): TGTGCCAGCAGCTCTAGAATTGGGACTAATGAAAAACTGTTTTTT. Drawing the rest from reference TRBV5-5 and TRBJ1-4, the complete variable domain is DAGVTQSPTHLIKTRGQQVTLRCSPISGHKSVSWYQQVLGQGPQFIFQYYEKEERGRGNFPDRFSARQFPNYSSELNVNALLLGDSALYLCASSSRIGTNEKLFFGSGTQLSVL.

This clone was detected a few times. The rearrangement uses TRBV6-2 or TRBV6-3 and TRBJ2-7, with 7 bases lining up with TRBD1. V dropped 6 bases and J dropped 5; count of bases not matched to a gene: 7. Germline V gene data show CDR1 as MNHEY and CDR2 as SVGEGT. The CDR3 runs to 13 residues. CDR3 sequence (DNA): TGTGCCAGCAGCCGACAGGGAAGCCACGAGCAGTACTTC. Its translation is CASSRQGSHEQYF.